This T cell receptor (beta chain) was identified during a study of blood T cell repertoires in COVID-19. V was pared by 4 bases and J by 7 bases, with 12 bases of the junction left unmatched. The CDR3 sequence is 15 residues long. Germline V gene sequence: CDR1 SNHLY, CDR2 FYNNEI. The data were produced by immunoSEQ multiplex PCR, yet TCRdb's version contains in-frame clones alone and is incomplete. The table records 150,000 to 160,000 clones, 70% to 85% of them present only once. The sample comprised peripheral blood. This chain connects TRBV2 to TRBJ1-2, with 7 bases matching TRBD1. The sequence was obtained from a man aged 55 to 69 with COVID-19, enrolled during active disease. DNA for the CDR3: TGTGCCAGCAGTGGCTACGACAGGGCGTCGCCTGGCTACACCTTC. Amino acid sequence: CASSGYDRASPGYTF. The variable domain in full, completed from reference TRBV2 and TRBJ1-2, reads EPEVTQTPSHQVTQMGQEVILRCVPISNHLYFYWYRQILGQKVEFLVSFYNNEISEKSEIFDDQFSVERPDGSNFTLKIRSTKLEDSAMYFCASSGYDRASPGYTFGSGTRLTVV.